One sample yielded the 26 T cell receptor beta chains listed below, sequenced in a study of shared T cell receptors in the human thymus. Repertoires were generated with immunoSEQ multiplex PCR, while TCRdb's copy carries only in-frame clones and drops some. Of some 700,000 clones in the sample, 75% to 90% are singletons; the top ten hold 0.0095% to 0.013%. These data also featured in a second study, about human thymus T cells.

The sequencing sample was made of thymocytes. These TCRs come from a girl under three years old with a congenital heart defect.

The rearrangement links TRBV5-8 to TRBJ1-3, with D perhaps TRBD1 (5 bases). Per germline, CDR1 SGHTS and CDR2 YDEGEE. The CDR3 contains 16 residues. V was shortened by 1 base and J by 8 bases, with 19 bases between the two germline ends. CDR3 residues: CASSLSLLGVVDTIYF. Here the CDR3 DNA reads TGTGCCAGCAGCTTGTCGTTGTTAGGGGTGGTGGACACCATATATTTT.

The genes are TRBV14 and TRBJ1-2; D call uncertain. There are 16 residues in the CDR3. V lost 2 bases and J lost 5, with 18 bases in between. Germline V gene data show CDR1 as SGHDN and CDR2 as FVKESK. DNA for the CDR3: TGTGCCAGCAGCCAATTGGGAAGGTGGGGAGAGTATGGCTACACCTTC. Amino acids: CASSQLGRWGEYGYTF.

V usage is TRBV7-6 and J usage is TRBJ2-5; D possibly corresponds to TRBD2 (6 bases). The CDR3 runs 17 residues. From germline, CDR1 is SGHVS and CDR2 FNYEAQ. Trimming left V 4 bases short and J 2 bases short, with 20 bases between. CDR3 coding DNA: TGTGCCAGCAGCTGGATTTGGGGGGACCTGTGGCAAGAGACCCAGTACTTC. This codes for CASSWIWGDLWQETQYF.

The chain combines TRBV7-2 with TRBJ1-5; D is ambiguous. The CDR3 sequence is 13 residues long. The V and J ends lost 5 bases and 5 bases respectively, with 10 bases between them. Germline CDR1 SGHTA, CDR2 FQGNSA. The CDR3 here is CASSPRRDQPQHF. DNA for the CDR3: TGTGCCAGCAGCCCGAGGAGAGATCAGCCCCAGCATTTT.

The V call is TRBV10-3, the J call TRBJ2-1; the D is unclear. V was shortened by 7 bases and J by 10 bases, with 20 bases between the two germline ends. The CDR3 covers 14 residues. CDR1 is ENHRY, CDR2 SYGVKD, per germline. CDR3: CAIKIAGGVREQFF. CDR3 in DNA: TGTGCCATCAAAATAGCTGGTGGCGTTCGGGAGCAGTTCTTC.

The rearrangement joins TRBV5-1 to TRBJ2-5, with D perhaps matching TRBD2 (5 bases). With 0 bases removed from V and 4 bases from J, the gap between germline ends came to 19 bases. The CDR3 runs 17 residues. Germline CDR1 is SGHRS and CDR2 is YFSETQ. CDR3 DNA: TGCGCCAGCAGCTTGGTCCCTCCGGGGATGTCCCGAGAGACCCAGTACTTC. Amino acids: CASSLVPPGMSRETQYF.

The J gene is TRBJ2-5, the V gene TRBV6-5; D possibly corresponds to TRBD2 (6 bases). The germline CDR1 and CDR2 sequences are MNHEY and SVGAGI. V lost 0 bases, J lost 5 bases, and 16 bases lay in between. The CDR3 totals 16 residues. Here the CDR3 DNA reads TGTGCCAGCAGTTACTCGAAAGGCGGGAATTCTGAGACCCAGTACTTC. Its protein is CASSYSKGGNSETQYF.

In DNA, the CDR3 is TGTGCCAGCAGCTCCTGGACTATAATGAACACTGAAGCTTTCTTT. This translates into CASSSWTIMNTEAFF. The chain is built from TRBV7-2 and TRBJ1-1; D call uncertain. The ends were cut back, 4 bases at V and 0 bases at J, with 12 bases in the middle. In germline, CDR1 is SGHTA, CDR2 FQGNSA. The CDR3 spans 15 residues.

This sequence joins TRBV25-1 and TRBJ1-5; the D gene is possibly TRBD1 (5 bases). The ends were cut back, 3 bases at V and 3 bases at J, with 15 bases in the middle. Germline lookup yields CDR1 MGHDK and CDR2 SYGVNS. The CDR3 has 16 amino acids. The CDR3 protein is CASSEESTDSNQPQHF. As DNA, the CDR3 is TGTGCCAGCAGTGAGGAATCGACAGATTCCAATCAGCCCCAGCATTTT.

The rearrangement uses TRBV6-1 and TRBJ1-2, with 9 bases lining up with TRBD1. The CDR3 spans 13 residues. V lost 7 bases and J lost 4; bases outside the gene matches: 4. CDR1 is MNHNS, CDR2 SASEGT, per germline. The CDR3 loop reads CASTATGGYGYTF. As DNA, the CDR3 is TGTGCCAGCACCGCGACAGGGGGCTATGGCTACACCTTC.

This clone was recorded once. The chain couples TRBV7-2 to TRBJ2-1; 13 positions agree with TRBD2. After removal of 4 bases from V and 10 bases from J, the junction contained 4 bases not matched to a gene. Germline loops: CDR1 SGHTA, CDR2 FQGNSA. This CDR3 spans 14 amino acids. The CDR3 region has the DNA TGTGCCAGCAGCTGGACTAGCGGGGGTTACGAGCAGTTCTTC. Amino acid sequence: CASSWTSGGYEQFF.

V gene TRBV5-4 combines with J gene TRBJ1-2; no clear D gene. This CDR3 spans 16 amino acids. Germline CDR1 reads SGHNT; CDR2 reads YYREEE (reference sequence). Deletions cut 0 bases from V and 1 base from J, with 13 bases between. CDR3 region: CASSLGGQLFNYGYTF. In nucleotides, the CDR3 is TGTGCCAGCAGCTTGGGTGGGCAGCTATTTAACTATGGCTACACCTTC.

The V call is TRBV6-1, the J call TRBJ2-5, with D uncertain. The V end lost 8 bases, the J end lost 1 base, and 8 bases lay between the germline ends. The CDR3 is 12 residues long. CDR1 and CDR2 (germline): MNHNS, SASEGT. The CDR3, as DNA: TGTGCCAGCGCTGTGGCCCAAGAGACCCAGTACTTC. Translating it yields CASAVAQETQYF.

V is TRBV19 and J is TRBJ2-7; 7 bases are shared with TRBD1. V gave up 7 bases and J gave up 1 base; unmatched junction bases: 7. The CDR3 runs 14 residues. Germline V CDR1 and CDR2: LNHDA, SQIVND (reference sequence). Written as DNA, the CDR3 is TGTGCCAGTACCCCCCAGGGGGATTCCTACGAGCAGTACTTC. This encodes CASTPQGDSYEQYF. Complete variable domain (other parts from reference TRBV19 and TRBJ2-7): DGGITQSPKYLFRKEGQNVTLSCEQNLNHDAMYWYRQDPGQGLRLIYYSQIVNDFQKGDIAEGYSVSREKKESFPLTVTSAQKNPTAFYLCASTPQGDSYEQYFGPGTRLTVT.

This chain connects TRBV7-6 to TRBJ2-7, with TRBD2 matching over 7 bases. Losses at the gene ends were 4 bases for V and 1 base for J; bases not matched to a gene: 16. The germline V gene has CDR1 SGHVS and CDR2 FNYEAQ. This CDR3 is 18 amino acids long. CDR3 coding DNA: TGTGCCAGCAGCTCCTGGGCCCGCCGGGAGGCAGGGTCCTACGAGCAGTACTTC. Protein product: CASSSWARREAGSYEQYF. The whole variable domain, remainder taken from reference TRBV7-6 and TRBJ2-7, is GAGVSQSPRYKVTKRGQDVALRCDPISGHVSLYWYRQALGQGPEFLTYFNYEAQQDKSGLPNDRFSAERPEGSISTLTIQRTEQRDSAMYRCASSSWARREAGSYEQYFGPGTRLTVT.

The CDR3 loop reads CASSPCGQDQETQYF. CDR3 sequence (DNA): TGTGCCAGCAGCCCGTGTGGACAGGACCAAGAGACCCAGTACTTC. V gene TRBV9 combines with J gene TRBJ2-5; 7 bases align to TRBD1. Germline CDR1 is SGDLS and CDR2 is YYNGEE. J lost 0 bases, V lost 4 bases, and 6 bases had no gene match. The CDR3 contains 15 residues.

The chain combines TRBV5-4 with TRBJ1-2; D gene uncertain. Trimming cost V 2 bases and J 1 base, with 6 bases left between them. CDR1 is SGHNT, CDR2 YYREEE, per germline (reference sequence). This CDR3 has 13 residues. CDR3 coding DNA: TGTGCCAGCAGCTTTGAGGGTAACTATGGCTACACCTTC. Amino acids: CASSFEGNYGYTF.

V and J are TRBV7-9 and TRBJ2-7, with a weak D call TRBD1 (6 bases). Germline values: CDR1 SEHNR, CDR2 FQNEAQ (reference sequence). This CDR3 is built from 17 residues. V was shortened by 5 bases and J by 0 bases, with 20 bases between the two germline ends. DNA for the CDR3: TGTGCCAGCAGCCCGACGGTAGGGGGATCTTACTCCTACGAGCAGTACTTC. Its protein product is CASSPTVGGSYSYEQYF. The variable domain in full, completed from reference TRBV7-9 and TRBJ2-7, reads DTGVSQNPRHKITKRGQNVTFRCDPISEHNRLYWYRQTLGQGPEFLTYFQNEAQLEKSRLLSDRFSAERPKGSFSTLEIQRTEQGDSAMYLCASSPTVGGSYSYEQYFGPGTRLTVT.

V usage is TRBV19 and J usage is TRBJ1-5; possibly TRBD1 for D (5 bases). The CDR3 loop spans 16 amino acids. V lost 3 bases and J 1 base, leaving 13 bases between the germline ends. In germline, CDR1 is LNHDA, CDR2 SQIVND (reference sequence). The CDR3 protein is CASSISPGNSNQPQHF. The CDR3 DNA follows: TGTGCCAGTAGTATCAGCCCAGGGAACAGCAATCAGCCCCAGCATTTT.

This sequence joins TRBV27 and TRBJ2-2, with 12 bases aligning to TRBD1. With V trimmed by 2 bases and J by 0 bases, 4 bases remained unmatched. Germline V gives CDR1 MNHEY, CDR2 SMNVEV (reference sequence). The CDR3 consists of 18 residues. In DNA, the CDR3 is TGTGCCAGCAGTTTAAGGGACAGGGGGCTTTCGAACACCGGGGAGCTGTTTTTT. Residues: CASSLRDRGLSNTGELFF.

J is TRBJ2-2 and V is TRBV27; the match to TRBD1 covers 7 bases. Unmatched junction bases numbered 8, after V lost 5 bases and J lost 2 bases. This CDR3 comprises 16 residues. Germline V gene sequence: CDR1 MNHEY, CDR2 SMNVEV (reference sequence). CDR3 nucleotides: TGTGCCAGCAGTAGAAGGGACAGACACAACACCGGGGAGCTGTTTTTT. It translates to CASSRRDRHNTGELFF.

V usage is TRBV12-5 and J usage is TRBJ1-5, with no clear D. Germline V lookup: CDR1 LGHNT, CDR2 FRNRAP. The V end was cut by 3 bases, the J end by 5 bases, with 8 bases between. The CDR3 extends over 13 amino acids. CDR3 nucleotides: TGTGCTAGTGGTTTTCGAGCGGATCAGCCCCAGCATTTT. It is translated as CASGFRADQPQHF. Drawing the rest from reference TRBV12-5 and TRBJ1-5, the complete variable domain is DARVTQTPRHKVTEMGQEVTMRCQPILGHNTVFWYRQTMMQGLELLAYFRNRAPLDDSGMPKDRFSAEMPDATLATLKIQPSEPRDSAVYFCASGFRADQPQHFGDGTRLSIL.

This clone appeared a single time. The chain couples TRBV14 to TRBJ1-2; TRBD1 matches at 8 bases. The CDR3 consists of 16 residues. From germline, CDR1 is SGHDN and CDR2 FVKESK. Losses at the gene ends were 3 bases for V and 2 bases for J; bases not matched to a gene: 8. The chain's CDR3 is CASSHGTGGENYGYTF. CDR3 nucleotides: TGTGCCAGCAGCCATGGGACAGGAGGGGAGAACTATGGCTACACCTTC.

The chain has TRBV6-5 and TRBJ1-1, with 8 nucleotides matching TRBD1. This CDR3 comprises 14 residues. With V trimmed by 6 bases and J by 2 bases, 5 bases remained unmatched. Germline CDR1 reads MNHEY; CDR2 reads SVGAGI. The CDR3 is CASSRQGRNTEAFF. CDR3 in DNA: TGTGCCAGCAGCCGACAGGGGCGAAACACTGAAGCTTTCTTT.

The rearrangement uses TRBV2 and TRBJ1-1; unclear D gene. The CDR3 loop spans 13 amino acids. Trimming removed 3 bases at V and 5 bases at J, with 10 bases between. Germline-derived CDR1 and CDR2 are SNHLY and FYNNEI. For the CDR3, the DNA is TGTGCCAGCAGTGACGGGGTGTATACTGAAGCTTTCTTT. Its protein is CASSDGVYTEAFF.

The chain couples TRBV13 to TRBJ2-2; possible D gene TRBD2, 7 bases. Germline values: CDR1 PRHDT, CDR2 FYEKMQ (reference sequence). Trimming took 5 bases from V and 3 from J, leaving 13 bases between them. There are 15 residues in the CDR3. The chain's CDR3 is CASSPGGGDTGELFF. CDR3 DNA: TGTGCCAGCAGCCCCGGAGGGGGGGACACCGGGGAGCTGTTTTTT.